The 31 T cell receptor beta chains below all came from one sample that was sequenced in a study of siplizumab effects on memory and regulatory T cells. The table came from immunoSEQ multiplex PCR; TCRdb's copy has only in-frame clones and leaves some out. The table has tens of thousands of clones, 80% to 90% seen once. Sequences were obtained from Tregs sorted from blood. Receptors were obtained from a human donor in good health.

The chain is built from TRBV7-9 and TRBJ2-1, with 8 bases matching TRBD2. The V and J ends lost 1 base and 5 bases, in that order; junction bases with no gene match: 7. Germline-derived CDR1 and CDR2 are SEHNR and FQNEAQ (reference sequence). CDR3 length: 16 residues. In DNA, the CDR3 is TGTGCCAGCAGCTTAGATTCGGGAGGGCATAACAATGAGCAGTTCTTC. This translates into CASSLDSGGHNNEQFF.

The J gene is TRBJ2-1, the V gene TRBV7-2; 14 bases are a match to TRBD2. The CDR3 runs to 16 residues. J was trimmed by 10 bases and V by 5 bases; bases with no gene match: 10. The germline V gene encodes CDR1 SGHTA and CDR2 FQGNSA. CDR3 region: CASSRRGTSGGSEQFF. The DNA of the CDR3 is TGTGCCAGCAGCCGGCGAGGGACTAGCGGGGGCTCCGAGCAGTTCTTC.

V gene TRBV18 combines with J gene TRBJ2-7, with D perhaps given as TRBD1 or TRBD2 (5 bases each). CDR3 length: 13 residues. CDR1 and CDR2 (germline): KGHSH, LQKENI. The V end was cut by 5 bases, the J end by 5 bases, with 13 bases between. CDR3 in DNA: TGTGCCAGCTCAAGCGTACAGGAGGACGAGCAGTACTTC. This gives the protein CASSSVQEDEQYF.

The chain employs TRBV5-4 and TRBJ2-5, with 8 bases identical to TRBD1. The germline CDR1 and CDR2 sequences are SGHNT and YYREEE (reference sequence). The length of the CDR3 is 17 residues. V gave up 3 bases and J gave up 4 bases; unmatched junction bases: 14. The CDR3 nucleotides are TGTGCCAGCAGCTGGGGCCCGACAGGGGCTTTGGTAGAGACCCAGTACTTC. It codes for CASSWGPTGALVETQYF.

V is TRBV11-3 and J is TRBJ2-3; 13 nucleotides match TRBD2. Germline trimming cut 4 bases from V and 5 bases from J; bases unmatched to any gene: 12. Germline CDR1 SGHNT, CDR2 YENEEA. There are 18 residues in the CDR3. The CDR3 sequence is CASSSKPGLAGTRDTQYF. The CDR3 DNA sequence: TGTGCCAGCAGCTCTAAACCGGGACTAGCGGGAACTAGAGATACGCAGTATTTT.

This chain links TRBV19 with TRBJ2-1; 10 bases agree with TRBD2. Germline-derived CDR1 and CDR2 are LNHDA and SQIVND (reference sequence). CDR3 size: 16 residues. The ends lost 7 bases at V and 4 bases at J; junction bases unmatched: 10. The CDR3 sequence: CASTLQAGGPYNEQFF. The CDR3 nucleotides read TGTGCCAGTACCCTCCAAGCGGGAGGGCCTTACAATGAGCAGTTCTTC.

The V gene is TRBV19, the J gene TRBJ2-1, with a possible D match to TRBD1 (6 bases). This CDR3 has 15 residues. V lost 6 bases to trimming and J lost 0 bases, with 12 bases between them. Germline V gives CDR1 LNHDA, CDR2 SQIVND (reference sequence). The CDR3 loop reads CASSRTASSYNEQFF. CDR3 nucleotide sequence: TGTGCCAGTAGCCGGACAGCTAGCTCCTACAATGAGCAGTTCTTC.

The chain is built from TRBV4-1 and TRBJ2-4, with D maybe TRBD1 (6 bases). This CDR3 comprises 17 residues. CDR1 and CDR2 (germline): MGHRA, YSYEKL. Trimming removed 4 bases from V and 8 bases from J, with 24 bases in between. The CDR3 DNA sequence: TGCGCCAGCAGCCGCGGAGCTGGACAGAGAGGATGGGACATTCAGTACTTC. This translates into CASSRGAGQRGWDIQYF.

This chain joins TRBV4-2 and TRBJ2-3; no clear D. The V and J ends lost 4 bases and 4 bases respectively, with 12 bases between them. Germline V CDR1 and CDR2: LGHNA, YNFKEQ. The CDR3 loop spans 14 amino acids. CDR3 in DNA: TGTGCCAGCAGCCTATTACTTAGGGCAGATACGCAGTATTTT. It encodes CASSLLLRADTQYF.

CDR3 amino acids: CASSLVGGYGYTF. CDR3 in DNA: TGTGCCAGCAGCTTAGTTGGGGGTTATGGCTACACCTTC. The chain employs TRBV11-3 and TRBJ1-2; weak D call: TRBD1 (5 bases). The germline CDR1 and CDR2 sequences are SGHNT and YENEEA. The CDR3 sequence is 13 residues long. The V end lost 1 base, the J end lost 5 bases, and 8 bases lay between the germline ends.

The rearrangement links TRBV5-1 to TRBJ2-7; weak D call: TRBD1 (6 bases). V dropped 4 bases and J dropped 3 bases, with 20 bases sitting between them. Germline loops: CDR1 SGHRS, CDR2 YFSETQ. This CDR3 has 16 residues. The CDR3 DNA follows: TGCGCCAGCAGCCTTAGGCCGACAGGCGAAGGCTACGAGCAGTACTTC. Its translation is CASSLRPTGEGYEQYF.

This chain uses TRBV5-1 with TRBJ1-5; D uncertain. The CDR3 totals 12 residues. Looked up from germline, CDR1 is SGHRS and CDR2 is YFSETQ. V lost 2 bases and J lost 5, with 5 bases in between. The CDR3 region is CASSFGDQPQHF. The DNA for the CDR3 is TGCGCCAGCAGCTTCGGTGATCAGCCCCAGCATTTT.

This clone was detected only a few times. The sample contains more than one DNA sequence encoding this CDR3. J is TRBJ1-2 and V is TRBV5-1; D call uncertain. Germline V gives CDR1 SGHRS, CDR2 YFSETQ. The germline V and J ends were trimmed by 0 bases and 2 bases, with 5 bases remaining between them. This CDR3 contains 13 residues. Here the CDR3 reads CASSLGQNYGYTF. The DNA of the CDR3 is TGCGCCAGCAGCTTGGGGCAGAACTATGGCTACACCTTC.

The chain couples TRBV30 to TRBJ2-1, with 8 positions matching TRBD2. The CDR3 is made up of 14 amino acids. The germline V gene encodes CDR1 GTSNPN and CDR2 SVGIG (reference sequence). Trimming removed 0 bases from V and 4 bases from J; junction bases left unmatched: 2. DNA of the CDR3: TGTGCCTGGAGTGTACTAGCGGCATACAATGAGCAGTTCTTC. Protein product: CAWSVLAAYNEQFF.

This clone appeared a few times. The chain carries TRBV28 and TRBJ2-2; the match to TRBD2 covers 7 bases. The V and J ends lost 7 bases and 6 bases, in that order; junction bases with no gene match: 8. This CDR3 has 14 amino acids. The V gene's germline CDR1 is MDHEN and CDR2 SYDVKM. The CDR3 is CASNDAGASGELFF. CDR3 in DNA: TGTGCCAGCAACGATGCGGGAGCATCCGGGGAGCTGTTTTTT.

The genes are TRBV5-1 and TRBJ2-7; D remains unclear. The CDR3 loop spans 12 amino acids. Germline V gene sequence: CDR1 SGHRS, CDR2 YFSETQ. The V and J ends lost 7 bases and 2 bases respectively, with 10 bases between them. The CDR3 loop is CASAHRPYEQYF. In nucleotides, the CDR3 is TGCGCCAGCGCCCATAGACCCTACGAGCAGTACTTC.

This chain joins TRBV5-1 and TRBJ1-3; no definite D call. Between the trimmed V and J ends, which lost 0 bases and 0 bases, there was a span of 10 bases. The CDR3 has 16 residues. CDR1 is SGHRS and CDR2 is YFSETQ in the germline V gene. CDR3 DNA: TGCGCCAGCAGCTTGGCCGCGGGGAGCTCTGGAAACACCATATATTTT. Translated, it gives CASSLAAGSSGNTIYF.

J is TRBJ2-3 and V is TRBV7-6, with 10 positions matching TRBD2. With 5 bases clipped from V and 0 bases from J, the junction kept 17 bases outside the gene matches. The CDR3 contains 20 residues. Germline CDR1 is SGHVS and CDR2 is FNYEAQ. Here the CDR3 reads CASSEGLAETIIPSTDTQYF. CDR3 in DNA: TGTGCCAGCAGCGAAGGACTAGCGGAGACAATAATTCCTAGCACAGATACGCAGTATTTT.

This chain connects TRBV6-6 to TRBJ2-1; no definite D call. Germline V gene data show CDR1 as MNHNY and CDR2 as SVGAGI (reference sequence). The CDR3 runs 15 residues. Deletions cut 6 bases from V and 7 bases from J, with 19 bases between. Written as DNA, the CDR3 is TGTGCCAGCAGACCTACCGGTCTCCCTCTTAATGAGCAGTTCTTC. It codes for CASRPTGLPLNEQFF.

V and J are TRBV29-1 and TRBJ2-1; 12 bases line up with TRBD2. The CDR3 consists of 14 residues. Germline lookup yields CDR1 SQVTM and CDR2 ANQGSEA. Trimming removed 7 bases from V and 5 bases from J; junction bases left unmatched: 6. In nucleotides, the CDR3 is TGCAGCGCCACACTAGCGGGGGGCAACAATGAGCAGTTCTTC. As protein: CSATLAGGNNEQFF.

This chain links TRBV30 with TRBJ2-6, with D unclear. V was cut by 3 bases and J by 11 bases, with 11 bases left in between. This CDR3 is built from 12 residues. Per germline, CDR1 GTSNPN and CDR2 SVGIG (reference sequence). In nucleotides, the CDR3 is TGTGCCTGGAGCGGCGGCCTTTACGTCCTGACTTTC. It translates to CAWSGGLYVLTF. Drawing the rest from reference TRBV30 and TRBJ2-6, the complete variable domain is SQTIHQWPATLVQPVGSPLSLECTVEGTSNPNLYWYRQAAGRGLQLLFYSVGIGQISSEVPQNLSASRPQDRQFILSSKKLLLSDSGFYLCAWSGGLYVLTFGAGSRLTVL.

The V gene is TRBV7-9, the J gene TRBJ1-2, with a weak D call TRBD1 (6 bases). V was trimmed by 2 bases and J by 4 bases, leaving 14 bases between them. CDR3 length: 15 amino acids. Germline V gives CDR1 SEHNR, CDR2 FQNEAQ (reference sequence). The DNA for the CDR3 is TGTGCCAGCAGCTTATCGGACAGCTTGCTCTATGGCTACACCTTC. Its protein product is CASSLSDSLLYGYTF.

This clone was seen a few times. The chain is built from TRBV19 and TRBJ2-7; no reliable D call. The germline V gene has CDR1 LNHDA and CDR2 SQIVND (reference sequence). V lost 0 bases and J lost 2, with 8 bases in between. This CDR3 has 14 amino acids. CDR3 sequence reads: CASSIDHGTYEQYF. CDR3 coding DNA: TGTGCCAGTAGTATAGACCACGGAACCTACGAGCAGTACTTC.

The chain carries TRBV7-2 and TRBJ2-5, with TRBD2 as a possible D gene (6 bases). The length of the CDR3 is 12 residues. Trimming removed 3 bases from V and 9 bases from J, with 11 bases in between. Germline CDR1 SGHTA, CDR2 FQGNSA. CDR3 in DNA: TGTGCCAGCAGCTTCCAGGGACTCCCCCAGTACTTC. The encoded protein is CASSFQGLPQYF.

The chain joins TRBV7-9 to TRBJ2-5; 15 bases match TRBD2. The germline gives CDR1 SEHNR, CDR2 FQNEAQ (reference sequence). The CDR3 sequence is 17 residues long. V trimming: 4 bases; J trimming: 5 bases; junction bases outside the gene matches: 8. The CDR3 loop is CASSSRTSGRAGETQYF. CDR3 coding DNA: TGTGCCAGCAGCTCCCGGACTAGCGGGAGGGCCGGTGAGACCCAGTACTTC.

The V and J genes are TRBV6-6 and TRBJ2-2, with 16 bases aligning to TRBD2. Germline values: CDR1 MNHNY, CDR2 SVGAGI (reference sequence). V was clipped by 5 bases and J by 7 bases; unmatched bases: 4. The CDR3 spans 16 residues. This CDR3 reads CASSPGTSGRGGELFF. CDR3 coding DNA: TGTGCCAGCAGTCCCGGGACTAGCGGGAGGGGCGGGGAGCTGTTTTTT.

The J gene is TRBJ2-2, the V gene TRBV19, with D possibly called TRBD1 or TRBD2 (6 bases each). The ends were cut back, 5 bases at V and 1 base at J, with 8 bases in the middle. There are 14 residues in the CDR3. The germline V gene has CDR1 LNHDA and CDR2 SQIVND (reference sequence). Here the CDR3 DNA reads TGTGCCAGTAGTGCGGGACAGAACACCGGGGAGCTGTTTTTT. This gives the protein CASSAGQNTGELFF.

This chain links TRBV12-5 with TRBJ2-1, with D unresolved. Trimming shortened V by 8 bases and J by 4 bases, and 12 bases separated the two germline ends. From germline, CDR1 is LGHNT and CDR2 FRNRAP. This CDR3 comprises 13 residues. In DNA, the CDR3 is TGTGCTAGTCGGTCGGGTCAGTACAATGAGCAGTTCTTC. Its translation: CASRSGQYNEQFF.

The chain recombines TRBV5-1 with TRBJ2-3, with D unresolved. The CDR3 covers 13 residues. V was cut by 4 bases and J by 4 bases, with 10 bases left in between. Germline V gives CDR1 SGHRS, CDR2 YFSETQ. The CDR3: CASSGIKADTQYF. CDR3 DNA sequence: TGCGCCAGCAGCGGTATTAAGGCAGATACGCAGTATTTT. Full variable domain (remainder filled in from reference TRBV5-1 and TRBJ2-3): KAGVTQTPRYLIKTRGQQVTLSCSPISGHRSVSWYQQTPGQGLQFLFEYFSETQRNKGNFPGRFSGRQFSNSRSEMNVSTLELGDSALYLCASSGIKADTQYFGPGTRLTVL.

V is TRBV6-6 and J is TRBJ2-7, with 10 bases aligning to TRBD2. CDR1 and CDR2 from the germline V gene are MNHNY and SVGAGI (reference sequence). V lost 4 bases to trimming and J lost 3 bases; unmatched junction nucleotides: 3. CDR3 length: 14 residues. The CDR3 loop reads CASSWTSGVYEQYF. In nucleotides, the CDR3 is TGTGCCAGCAGTTGGACTAGCGGAGTCTACGAGCAGTACTTC.

This clone was seen only a few times. The V call is TRBV29-1, the J call TRBJ2-5; D is perhaps TRBD1 or TRBD2 (5 bases each). The CDR3 is made up of 12 amino acids. Germline loops: CDR1 SQVTM, CDR2 ANQGSEA. Trimming shortened V by 3 bases and J by 4 bases, and 9 bases separated the two germline ends. CDR3 amino acids: CSVDLGVETQYF. The CDR3 DNA reads as TGCAGCGTTGATTTGGGGGTAGAGACCCAGTACTTC.